Here is one T cell receptor (beta chain) with its context. Across 18 months, stable Graves' hyperthyroidism was marked by no progression to ophthalmopathy. This sample stems from a study of T cells in Graves' hyperthyroidism and ophthalmopathy. TCR beta CDR3 region amplification was performed from RNA transcripts. HTBI primers were used for first-round RT-PCR of the TCR CDR3. TCRdb re-analysed the multiplex PCR reads in MiXCR, keeping a single row per CDR3 protein. The table has roughly 400,000 distinct CDR3 sequences, around 25% seen once. There are 14 residues in the CDR3. Germline CDR1 reads SGHKS; CDR2 reads YYEKEE (reference sequence). V lost 4 bases, J lost 5 bases, and 10 bases lay in between.

The sequence derives from a man in his fifties or sixties with Graves' hyperthyroidism. The chain employs TRBV5-5 and TRBJ1-6; D remains unclear. Sample: blood. CDR3 region: CASSPRVHNSPLHF. The CDR3 coding sequence is TGTGCCAGCAGCCCTCGGGTTCATAATTCACCCCTCCACTTT.